This TCR beta chain came from a study of Ad26.COV2.S vaccination and SARS-CoV-2 variants. Regarding the study as a whole: Comparable non-spike TCR breadth was observed in vaccine and placebo recipients. Spike-specific TCR breadth ran higher among vaccine recipients than placebo recipients.

The treatment here: around 19 received Ad26.COV2.S at low or high dose, single or two shots; about 5 received placebo; per-sample allocation not given. Sampling occurred on day 63 after the first vaccine or placebo injection. Clones were read by immunoSEQ multiplex PCR, and TCRdb kept only the in-frame ones, dropping some. The sample shows some 460,000 clones, 80% to 90% of them seen only once. With regard to this clone: The target antigen is unknown.

This CDR3 contains 14 residues. Germline loops: CDR1 LNHDA, CDR2 SQIVND (reference sequence). The V end lost 7 bases, the J end lost 1 base, and 12 bases lay between the germline ends. The sample in question was peripheral blood, obtained in a trial of Ad26.COV2.S vaccine versus placebo. The rearrangement uses TRBV19 and TRBJ2-3, with unresolved D. The sequence came from a person aged 18-65 years who received the Ad26.COV2.S COVID-19 vaccine or a placebo. The CDR3, as DNA: TGTGCCAGTACTTCTCACGCTGGCACAGATACGCAGTATTTT. Amino acid sequence: CASTSHAGTDTQYF.